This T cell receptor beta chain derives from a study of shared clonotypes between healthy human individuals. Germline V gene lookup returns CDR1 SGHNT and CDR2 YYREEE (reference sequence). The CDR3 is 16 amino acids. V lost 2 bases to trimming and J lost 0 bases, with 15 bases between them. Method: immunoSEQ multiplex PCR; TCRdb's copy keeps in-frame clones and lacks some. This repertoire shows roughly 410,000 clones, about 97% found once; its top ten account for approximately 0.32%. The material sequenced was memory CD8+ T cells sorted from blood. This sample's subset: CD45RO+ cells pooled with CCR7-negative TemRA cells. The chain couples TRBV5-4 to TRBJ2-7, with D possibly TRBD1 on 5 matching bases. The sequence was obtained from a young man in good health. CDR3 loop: CASSFRLGHLSYEQYF. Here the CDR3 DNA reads TGTGCCAGCAGCTTTCGTTTGGGGCACCTCTCCTACGAGCAGTACTTC.